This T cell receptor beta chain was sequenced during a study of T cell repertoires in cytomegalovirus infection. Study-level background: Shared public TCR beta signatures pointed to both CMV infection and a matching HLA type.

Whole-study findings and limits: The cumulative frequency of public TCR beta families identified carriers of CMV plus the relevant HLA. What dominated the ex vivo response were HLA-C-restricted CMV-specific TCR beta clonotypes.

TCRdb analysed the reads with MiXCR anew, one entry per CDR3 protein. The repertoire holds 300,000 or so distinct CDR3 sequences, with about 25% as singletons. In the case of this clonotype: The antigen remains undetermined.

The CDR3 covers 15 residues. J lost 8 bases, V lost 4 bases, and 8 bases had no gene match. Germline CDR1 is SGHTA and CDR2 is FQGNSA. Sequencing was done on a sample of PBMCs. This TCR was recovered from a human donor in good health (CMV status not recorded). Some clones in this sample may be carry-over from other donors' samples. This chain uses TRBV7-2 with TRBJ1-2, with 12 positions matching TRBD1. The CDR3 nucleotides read TGTGCCAGCAGCTATCCGGGACAGGGGGCTTTCGGCTACACCTTC. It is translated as CASSYPGQGAFGYTF.